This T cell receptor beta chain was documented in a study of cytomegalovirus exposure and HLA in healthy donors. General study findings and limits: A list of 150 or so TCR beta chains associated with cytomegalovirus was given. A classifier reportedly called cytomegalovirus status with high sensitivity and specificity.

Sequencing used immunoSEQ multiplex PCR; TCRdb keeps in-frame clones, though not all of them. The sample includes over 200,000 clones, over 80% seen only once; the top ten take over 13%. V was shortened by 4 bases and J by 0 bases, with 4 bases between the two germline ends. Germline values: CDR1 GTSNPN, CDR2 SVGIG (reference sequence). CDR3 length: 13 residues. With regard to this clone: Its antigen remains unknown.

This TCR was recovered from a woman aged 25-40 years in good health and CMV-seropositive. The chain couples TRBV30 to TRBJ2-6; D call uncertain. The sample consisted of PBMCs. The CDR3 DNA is TGTGCCTGGAAACACTCTGGGGCCAACGTCCTGACTTTC. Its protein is CAWKHSGANVLTF.